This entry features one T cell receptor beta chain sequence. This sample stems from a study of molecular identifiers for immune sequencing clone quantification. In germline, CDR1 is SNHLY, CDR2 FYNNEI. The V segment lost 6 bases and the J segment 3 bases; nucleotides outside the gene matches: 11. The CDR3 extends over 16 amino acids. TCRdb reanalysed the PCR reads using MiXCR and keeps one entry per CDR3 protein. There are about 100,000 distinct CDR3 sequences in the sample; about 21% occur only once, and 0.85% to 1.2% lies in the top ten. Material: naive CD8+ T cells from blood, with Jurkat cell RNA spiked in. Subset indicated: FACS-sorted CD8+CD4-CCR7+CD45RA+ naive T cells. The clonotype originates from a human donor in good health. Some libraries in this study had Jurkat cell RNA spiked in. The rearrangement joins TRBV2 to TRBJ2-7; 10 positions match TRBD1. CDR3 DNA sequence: TGTGCCAGCAGCCCTACTCCGGGACAGGGGAGCTACGAGCAGTACTTC. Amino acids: CASSPTPGQGSYEQYF.